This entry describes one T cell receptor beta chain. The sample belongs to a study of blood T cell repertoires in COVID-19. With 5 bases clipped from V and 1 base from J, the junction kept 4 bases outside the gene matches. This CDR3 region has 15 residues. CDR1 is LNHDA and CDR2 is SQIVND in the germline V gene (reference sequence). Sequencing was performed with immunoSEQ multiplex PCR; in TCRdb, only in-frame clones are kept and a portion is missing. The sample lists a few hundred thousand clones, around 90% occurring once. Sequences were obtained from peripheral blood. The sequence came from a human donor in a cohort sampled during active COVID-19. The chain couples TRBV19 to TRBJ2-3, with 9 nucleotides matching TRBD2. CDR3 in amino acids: CASSGRTSGTDTQYF. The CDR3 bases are TGTGCCAGTAGTGGCAGGACTAGCGGCACAGATACGCAGTATTTT. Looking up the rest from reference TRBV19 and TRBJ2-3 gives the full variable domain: DGGITQSPKYLFRKEGQNVTLSCEQNLNHDAMYWYRQDPGQGLRLIYYSQIVNDFQKGDIAEGYSVSREKKESFPLTVTSAQKNPTAFYLCASSGRTSGTDTQYFGPGTRLTVL.